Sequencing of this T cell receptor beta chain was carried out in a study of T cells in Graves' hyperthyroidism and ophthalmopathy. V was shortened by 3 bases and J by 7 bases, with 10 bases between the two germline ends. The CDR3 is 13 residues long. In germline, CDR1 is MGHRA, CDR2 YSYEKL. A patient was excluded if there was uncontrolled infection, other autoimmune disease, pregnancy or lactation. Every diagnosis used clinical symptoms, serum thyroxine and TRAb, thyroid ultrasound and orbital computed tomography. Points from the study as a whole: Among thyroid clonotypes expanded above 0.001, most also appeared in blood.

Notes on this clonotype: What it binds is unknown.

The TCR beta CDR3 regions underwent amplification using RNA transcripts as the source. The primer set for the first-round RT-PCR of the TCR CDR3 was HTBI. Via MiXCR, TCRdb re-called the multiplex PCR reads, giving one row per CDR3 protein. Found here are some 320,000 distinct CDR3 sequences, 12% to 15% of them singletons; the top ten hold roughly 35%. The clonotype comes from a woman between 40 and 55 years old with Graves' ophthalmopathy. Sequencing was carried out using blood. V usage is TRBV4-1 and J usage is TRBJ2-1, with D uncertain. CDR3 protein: CASSHPGWNEQFF. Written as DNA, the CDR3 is TGCGCCAGCAGCCATCCCGGCTGGAATGAGCAGTTCTTC.